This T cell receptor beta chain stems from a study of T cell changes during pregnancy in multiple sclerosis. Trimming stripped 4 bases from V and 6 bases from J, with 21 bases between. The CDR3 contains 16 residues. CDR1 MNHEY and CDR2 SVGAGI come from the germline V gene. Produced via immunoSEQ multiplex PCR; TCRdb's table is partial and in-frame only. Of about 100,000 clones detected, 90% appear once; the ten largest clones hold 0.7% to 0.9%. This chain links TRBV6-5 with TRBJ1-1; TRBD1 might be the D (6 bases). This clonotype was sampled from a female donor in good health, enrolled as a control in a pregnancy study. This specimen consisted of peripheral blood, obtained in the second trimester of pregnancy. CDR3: CASSSRHPRTVPEAFF. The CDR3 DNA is TGTGCCAGCAGTTCCCGGCACCCAAGGACAGTCCCTGAAGCTTTCTTT.